Following are 21 T cell receptor beta chains from one sample sequenced in a study of neoadjuvant anti-PD-1 for oral cavity cancer. Sequencing was performed with immunoSEQ multiplex PCR; in TCRdb, only in-frame clones are kept and a portion is missing. This table has around 15,000 clones, about 70% appearing once. This specimen was PBMCs, taken before nivolumab (anti-PD-1) treatment. The receptors originated from a person between 35 and 79 years old with oral cavity squamous cell carcinoma.

This clone has just a few counts. The rearrangement joins TRBV9 to TRBJ1-2; D not resolved. Deletions cut 0 bases from V and 4 bases from J, with 7 bases between. CDR3 length: 13 amino acids. Germline V lookup: CDR1 SGDLS, CDR2 YYNGEE. In nucleotides, the CDR3 is TGTGCCAGCAGCGTAGACAGCTCCTATGGCTACACCTTC. Translated: CASSVDSSYGYTF.

V usage is TRBV2 and J usage is TRBJ1-2, with D maybe TRBD1 (5 bases). V was shortened by 2 bases and J by 12 bases, with 10 bases between the two germline ends. The CDR3 has 11 residues. The germline V gene encodes CDR1 SNHLY and CDR2 FYNNEI. CDR3 protein: CASSEQGEHTF. For the CDR3, the DNA is TGTGCCAGCAGTGAACAAGGGGAGCACACCTTC.

In its sample, this clone was seen once. The rearrangement uses TRBV30 and TRBJ1-1; 10 nucleotides agree with TRBD1. J gave up 6 bases and V 3 bases, and 7 bases lay outside the gene matches. This CDR3 contains 14 residues. Germline V gene lookup returns CDR1 GTSNPN and CDR2 SVGIG (reference sequence). The CDR3 spells CAWRRDRGWAEAFF. In nucleotides, the CDR3 is TGTGCCTGGAGAAGGGACAGGGGATGGGCTGAAGCTTTCTTT.

The rearrangement links TRBV10-3 to TRBJ2-1, with 12 bases matching TRBD2. J was trimmed by 0 bases and V by 5 bases; bases with no gene match: 2. The CDR3 runs 16 residues. In germline, CDR1 is ENHRY, CDR2 SYGVKD. As DNA, the CDR3 is TGTGCCATCAGTCTAGCGGGAGGGGCCTCCTACAATGAGCAGTTCTTC. Protein product: CAISLAGGASYNEQFF.

The chain combines TRBV6-5 with TRBJ1-4; 7 nucleotides align to TRBD1. Germline trimming cut 6 bases from V and 5 bases from J; bases unmatched to any gene: 6. CDR3 size: 14 residues. Germline V CDR1 and CDR2: MNHEY, SVGAGI. CDR3 in amino acids: CASRTQGWNEKLFF. The CDR3 DNA reads as TGTGCCAGCAGAACACAGGGGTGGAATGAAAAACTGTTTTTT.

CDR3 in amino acids: CASSLNRLQNTEAFF. As DNA, the CDR3 is TGTGCCAGCAGTTTAAACAGGTTACAGAACACTGAAGCTTTCTTT. The gene calls are TRBV6-5 and TRBJ1-1; weak D call: TRBD1 (5 bases). Germline V gene sequence: CDR1 MNHEY, CDR2 SVGAGI. Trimming took 4 bases from V and 1 from J, leaving 13 bases between them. The CDR3 length is 15 residues.

This clone showed up just a few times. The CDR3 nucleotides are TGTGCCAGCAGTGAACAGCTCGAAAAACTGTTTTTT. Translation: CASSEQLEKLFF. V and J are TRBV2 and TRBJ1-4; D is ambiguous. Germline V CDR1 and CDR2: SNHLY, FYNNEI. CDR3 length equals 12 residues. The V and J ends lost 2 bases and 8 bases respectively, with 6 bases between them.

CDR3 nucleotides: TGCGCCAGCAGCCCTACGGGACACTACCGCACAGATACGCAGTATTTT. Its translation is CASSPTGHYRTDTQYF. The chain links TRBV5-1 to TRBJ2-3; D might be TRBD1 (6 bases). CDR1 is SGHRS and CDR2 is YFSETQ in the germline V gene. This CDR3 spans 16 amino acids. V shed 4 bases and J shed 1 base, with 16 bases lying between them.

The V gene is TRBV30, the J gene TRBJ2-7; D remains ambiguous. The length of the CDR3 is 15 residues. V lost 2 bases to trimming and J lost 0 bases, with 14 bases between them. Germline values: CDR1 GTSNPN, CDR2 SVGIG (reference sequence). In DNA, the CDR3 is TGTGCCTGGAGTAATGTAGTCCCCCGCTCCTACGAGCAGTACTTC. This sequence encodes CAWSNVVPRSYEQYF. The full variable domain, in which reference TRBV30 and TRBJ2-7 provide the parts outside the CDR3, is SQTIHQWPATLVQPVGSPLSLECTVEGTSNPNLYWYRQAAGRGLQLLFYSVGIGQISSEVPQNLSASRPQDRQFILSSKKLLLSDSGFYLCAWSNVVPRSYEQYFGPGTRLTVT.

The chain employs TRBV5-4 and TRBJ2-1, with D unresolved. Germline CDR1 is SGHNT and CDR2 is YYREEE (reference sequence). The CDR3 loop spans 13 amino acids. V dropped 0 bases and J dropped 7 bases, with 8 bases sitting between them. DNA of the CDR3: TGTGCCAGCAGCTTGGGGACGTCAAATGAGCAGTTCTTC. Translating it yields CASSLGTSNEQFF.

The gene calls are TRBV6-6 and TRBJ2-7; TRBD1 aligns across 8 bases. Germline loops: CDR1 MNHNY, CDR2 SVGAGI (reference sequence). Losses at the gene ends were 7 bases for V and 0 bases for J; bases not matched to a gene: 8. The CDR3 has 15 residues. For the CDR3, the DNA is TGTGCCAGCACCATAGGGACAGGCAGCTCCTACGAGCAGTACTTC. This codes for CASTIGTGSSYEQYF.

The V call is TRBV6-5, the J call TRBJ2-2; possibly TRBD1 for D (6 bases). Germline-derived CDR1 and CDR2 are MNHEY and SVGAGI. The CDR3 contains 15 residues. V was trimmed by 0 bases and J by 6 bases, leaving 11 bases between them. The DNA for the CDR3 is TGTGCCAGCAGTTACTCGAGGGGGATACCCGGGGAGCTGTTTTTT. Protein product: CASSYSRGIPGELFF.

This chain's CDR3 is CASSIGGQGAQPQHF. The CDR3 coding sequence is TGTGCCAGTAGTATAGGCGGACAGGGGGCCCAGCCCCAGCATTTT. The rearrangement joins TRBV19 to TRBJ1-5, with 11 bases identical to TRBD1. This CDR3 is 15 amino acids long. Germline V gene lookup returns CDR1 LNHDA and CDR2 SQIVND (reference sequence). The junction had 3 bases not matched to a gene; V was cut back by 1 base and J by 7 bases.

The chain combines TRBV5-6 with TRBJ2-5; D not resolved. The CDR3 spans 12 residues. Trimming pared 0 bases from V and 2 bases from J, leaving 2 bases between. Germline CDR1 SGHDT, CDR2 YYEEEE. CDR3: CASSLGQETQYF. In nucleotides, the CDR3 is TGTGCCAGCAGCTTGGGGCAAGAGACCCAGTACTTC.

The V and J genes are TRBV7-9 and TRBJ2-5; D assignment may be TRBD1 or TRBD2 (5 bases each). The CDR3 contains 16 residues. Trimming pared 6 bases from V and 2 bases from J, leaving 19 bases between. CDR1 is SEHNR, CDR2 FQNEAQ, per germline (reference sequence). This CDR3 is CASSISGTHPQETQYF. As DNA, the CDR3 is TGTGCCAGCAGTATATCCGGGACCCACCCGCAAGAGACCCAGTACTTC.

The rearrangement uses TRBV19 and TRBJ2-4, with TRBD2 matching 10 bases. Germline loops: CDR1 LNHDA, CDR2 SQIVND (reference sequence). This CDR3 spans 17 amino acids. V lost 4 bases and J lost 6; bases outside the gene matches: 12. CDR3 in amino acids: CASSREAGGPEGNIQYF. Written as DNA, the CDR3 is TGTGCCAGTAGTAGAGAAGCGGGAGGGCCTGAGGGAAACATTCAGTACTTC.

J is TRBJ2-3 and V is TRBV7-2; D is uncertain. CDR1 SGHTA and CDR2 FQGNSA come from the germline V gene. Deletions cut 0 bases from V and 2 bases from J, with 3 bases between. CDR3 length: 13 residues. The DNA of the CDR3 is TGTGCCAGCAGCTTAGCGAACACAGATACGCAGTATTTT. This translates into CASSLANTDTQYF.

This sequence joins TRBV5-1 and TRBJ2-3; the match to TRBD2 covers 8 bases. CDR1 and CDR2 from the germline V gene are SGHRS and YFSETQ. There are 15 residues in the CDR3. After removal of 0 bases from V and 6 bases from J, the junction contained 6 bases not matched to a gene. The CDR3 loop reads CASSLDSGTGDTQYF. Here the CDR3 DNA reads TGCGCCAGCAGCTTGGATAGCGGGACCGGGGATACGCAGTATTTT.

V and J are TRBV6-5 and TRBJ2-7; the D gene is possibly TRBD1 (5 bases). The germline V and J ends were trimmed by 2 bases and 0 bases, with 8 bases remaining between them. CDR1 MNHEY and CDR2 SVGAGI come from the germline V gene. CDR3 length: 14 amino acids. The CDR3 DNA follows: TGTGCCAGCAGTTACGTAAGGGGCTCCTACGAGCAGTACTTC. It is translated as CASSYVRGSYEQYF.

This clone is deemed medium-sized (0.01 to 0.1%). The chain recombines TRBV11-2 with TRBJ1-2; 9 positions match TRBD1. Germline V gene data show CDR1 as SGHAT and CDR2 as FQNNGV. The trim removed 5 bases at V and 9 bases at J, leaving 7 bases unmatched. The CDR3 covers 13 residues. The CDR3 region is CASSPGTGSSYTF. The CDR3 DNA reads TGTGCCAGCAGCCCCGGGACAGGGAGCAGCTACACCTTC.

This chain uses TRBV15 with TRBJ2-3, with 9 bases lining up with TRBD1. CDR1 and CDR2 (germline): LNHNV, YYDKDF (reference sequence). V lost 2 bases and J lost 5; bases outside the gene matches: 11. The CDR3 loop spans 17 amino acids. CDR3 region: CATSRINTGGIGDTQYF. The CDR3 nucleotides read TGTGCCACCAGCAGAATTAATACAGGGGGCATTGGAGATACGCAGTATTTT.